This T cell receptor (beta chain) was identified during a study of lymphopenia after photon versus proton radiotherapy. General study findings and limits: In patients who died, overall survival fell as post-nadir TCR diversity dropped more.

The protocol was immunoSEQ multiplex PCR, while the TCRdb copy is restricted to in-frame clones and leaves out a portion. Of about 70,000 clones in the sample, 87% were seen once. V lost 0 bases and J 5 bases, leaving 10 bases between the germline ends. Per the germline V gene, CDR1 is SGDLS and CDR2 is YYNGEE. CDR3 size: 14 residues. As concerns this clone: Its antigen is not identified.

This chain connects TRBV9 to TRBJ2-3; D ambiguous. The source of this sequence is a man at least 80 years old with esophageal cancer. The starting material was peripheral blood, obtained from a patient treated with proton-based radiotherapy. The CDR3 DNA is TGTGCCAGCAGCGTAGGGACGGTGTTAGATACGCAGTATTTT. Protein product: CASSVGTVLDTQYF.